A selection of T cell receptor beta chains follows, all from one sample in a study of identical twins. TCRdb passed the 5' RACE reads through MiXCR, listing each CDR3 protein once. Altogether roughly 690,000 distinct CDR3 sequences are present, approximately 6.1% being singletons, with the ten largest covering around 2%. The sample comprised naive T cells sorted from blood. These receptors all stem from a man aged 18 to 35 in good health. The CDR3 runs from the conserved cysteine through the conserved F or W. Each record gives: V gene, D gene, J gene, clone size, CDR3 protein, CDR3 DNA. D genes are given only for firm matches. Clone sizes are given selectively: once, few, many, or a class where the clone is expanded.

TRBV7-9,TRBD2,TRBJ2-5,many,CASSRLAGQETQYF,TGTGCCAGCAGTAGACTAGCGGGCCAAGAGACCCAGTACTTC
TRBV15,NA,TRBJ2-7,few,CATSRDGALYEQYF,TGTGCCACCAGCAGAGATGGCGCCCTCTACGAGCAGTACTTC
TRBV6-1,NA,TRBJ2-5,many,CASSEGAQQETQYF,TGTGCCAGCAGTGAAGGAGCCCAGCAAGAGACCCAGTACTTC
TRBV19,NA,TRBJ2-7,few,CASSTWDEQYF,TGTGCCAGTTCCACATGGGACGAGCAGTACTTC
TRBV6-5,NA,TRBJ1-3,NA,CASSYSPPGQSGSGNTIYF,TGTGCCAGCAGTTACTCGCCCCCCGGACAGTCCGGCTCTGGAAACACCATATATTTT
TRBV20-1,NA,TRBJ1-5,many,CSARSNRLNQPQHF,TGCAGTGCTAGATCTAACAGGCTCAATCAGCCCCAGCATTTT
TRBV12-3/TRBV12-4,NA,TRBJ1-4,many,CASSFTLGEKLFF,TGTGCCAGCAGTTTCACCCTGGGGGAAAAACTGTTTTTT
TRBV5-1,TRBD2,TRBJ2-1,many,CASGDREVHHGQFF,TGCGCCAGCGGGGATCGGGAGGTACATCACGGGCAGTTCTTC
TRBV10-3,NA,TRBJ1-4,few,CAIRGVETSNEKLFF,TGTGCCATCAGAGGGGTGGAGACGTCGAATGAAAAACTGTTTTTT
TRBV4-1,NA,TRBJ1-1,few,CASSQERTYEAFF,TGCGCCAGCAGCCAAGAACGCACCTATGAAGCTTTCTTT
TRBV10-3,TRBD1,TRBJ2-1,many,CAISESLGGYVDEQFF,TGTGCCATCAGTGAGTCATTAGGGGGCTATGTCGATGAGCAGTTCTTC
TRBV18,NA,TRBJ2-7,NA,CASSKDPGSYEQYF,TGTGCCAGCTCGAAGGATCCAGGGTCGTACGAGCAGTACTTC
TRBV7-9,NA,TRBJ2-3,NA,CASSSTAGDTQYF,TGTGCCAGCAGCTCTACGGCGGGAGATACGCAGTATTTT
TRBV24-1,NA,TRBJ2-3,NA,CATSGNRFTDRAFRGTDTQYF,TGTGCCACCAGTGGGAATCGGTTTACAGACCGGGCCTTTAGAGGCACAGATACGCAGTATTTT
TRBV20-1,TRBD2,TRBJ2-5,many,CSARGLTKTQYF,TGCAGTGCTAGGGGACTAACTAAGACCCAGTACTTC
TRBV4-2,NA,TRBJ2-1,NA,CASSQDISDPSSYNEQFF,TGTGCCAGCAGCCAAGATATTAGCGACCCGAGCTCCTACAATGAGCAGTTCTTC
TRBV28,NA,TRBJ2-5,NA,CASRETAQETQYF,TGTGCCAGCAGGGAGACAGCCCAAGAGACCCAGTACTTC
TRBV5-1,NA,TRBJ2-5,many,CASSIGLSGETQYF,TGCGCCAGCAGCATCGGACTGTCTGGGGAGACCCAGTACTTC
TRBV18,NA,TRBJ2-1,NA,CASSPYTTNEQFF,TGTGCCAGCTCACCATATACTACCAATGAGCAGTTCTTC
TRBV10-3,TRBD2,TRBJ2-1,many,CAIRPWGGPNNEQFF,TGTGCCATCAGGCCTTGGGGAGGGCCTAACAATGAGCAGTTCTTC
TRBV12-3/TRBV12-4,NA,TRBJ1-4,many,CASSPQGEKLFF,TGTGCCAGCAGTCCTCAGGGGGAAAAACTGTTTTTT
TRBV28,NA,TRBJ1-2,many,CASSPGGSYGYTF,TGTGCCAGCAGCCCCGGGGGGAGCTATGGCTACACCTTC
TRBV20-1,NA,TRBJ1-5,few,CSAARSDNQPQHF,TGCAGTGCTGCCCGTTCAGACAATCAGCCCCAGCATTTT
TRBV20-1,TRBD2,TRBJ2-5,many,CSARDWGGGFEETQYF,TGCAGTGCTAGAGATTGGGGGGGAGGCTTTGAGGAGACCCAGTACTTC
TRBV7-8,NA,TRBJ2-5,few,CASSPVMVDPDGETQYF,TGTGCCAGCAGCCCGGTGATGGTGGATCCGGACGGAGAGACCCAGTACTTC
TRBV12-3/TRBV12-4,NA,TRBJ2-1,many,CASSLDGGYNEQFF,TGTGCCAGCAGTTTAGATGGCGGCTACAATGAGCAGTTCTTC
TRBV5-1,NA,TRBJ2-7,few,CASSLVPRGGDEQYF,TGCGCCAGCAGCTTGGTCCCCAGGGGCGGGGACGAGCAGTACTTC
TRBV5-4,NA,TRBJ2-3,many,CASSFNTPQRTDTQYF,TGTGCCAGCAGCTTCAATACCCCGCAACGCACAGATACGCAGTATTTT
TRBV24-1,TRBD2,TRBJ2-5,NA,CATSDSRLAAYVETQYF,TGTGCCACCAGTGATTCGAGACTAGCGGCTTATGTGGAGACCCAGTACTTC
TRBV14,TRBD2,TRBJ2-1,few,CASSQDAGEFF,TGTGCCAGCAGCCAAGATGCGGGGGAGTTCTTC
TRBV6-2/TRBV6-3,TRBD2,TRBJ2-1,many,CASRNGGIGEQFF,TGTGCCAGCAGGAACGGGGGGATAGGCGAGCAGTTCTTC
TRBV6-1,NA,TRBJ1-2,many,CASSEAGTSFSYTF,TGTGCCAGCAGTGAAGCCGGGACAAGCTTTAGCTACACCTTC
TRBV20-1,TRBD2,TRBJ2-7,many,CSARERAGKGREQYF,TGCAGTGCTAGAGAGAGAGCGGGAAAGGGGCGCGAGCAGTACTTC
TRBV24-1,NA,TRBJ2-3,many,CATSVAQGHRTDTQYF,TGTGCCACCAGTGTGGCTCAGGGTCATAGAACAGATACGCAGTATTTT
TRBV3-1,NA,TRBJ2-7,few,CASSQDLATPYEQYF,TGTGCCAGCAGCCAAGATCTAGCTACCCCCTACGAGCAGTACTTC
TRBV30,NA,TRBJ1-1,NA,CAWSVGWVNTEAFF,TGTGCCTGGAGTGTAGGTTGGGTGAACACTGAAGCTTTCTTT
TRBV28,NA,TRBJ1-1,once,CASSWRTTGAFF,TGTGCCAGCAGTTGGCGGACTACAGGGGCTTTCTTT